One and the same sample provided the 8 T cell receptor beta chains below, sequenced in a study of human T cells and chemical hapten exposure. TCRdb passed the RACE reads through MiXCR, listing each CDR3 protein once. The top ten hold just over 2.5% of the sample, which has under 400,000 distinct CDR3 sequences, 4% to 6% seen once. Time point given: pre-sensitization, week 0. Treatment specified: therapeutic diphenylcyclopropenone sensitization with weekly scalp DPC. The source was whole blood, collected in connection with sensitization to the hapten diphenylcyclopropenone (DPC). All receptors derive from a woman between 50 and 59 years old with alopecia areata. Some clones in this sample may be carry-over from other donors' samples.

The rearrangement joins TRBV25-1 to TRBJ1-1, with D possibly matching TRBD1 (6 bases). Between the trimmed V and J ends, which lost 2 bases and 5 bases, there was a span of 15 bases. Germline V lookup: CDR1 MGHDK, CDR2 SYGVNS. The CDR3 loop spans 15 amino acids. The CDR3 region has the DNA TGTGCCAGCAGTGAAAGTCCAGGGGAAAGGACTGAAGCTTTCTTT. Its translation is CASSESPGERTEAFF.

This clonotype was seen a few times. This sequence joins TRBV10-2 and TRBJ1-6, with D possibly being TRBD1 (6 bases). Between the trimmed V and J ends, which lost 8 bases and 5 bases, there was a span of 28 bases. This CDR3 contains 19 residues. CDR1 and CDR2 (germline): WSHSY, SAAADI. CDR3 sequence reads: CASSFGGTPVVGDNSPLHF. Written as DNA, the CDR3 is TGCGCCAGCTCATTTGGGGGGACACCTGTAGTCGGGGATAATTCACCCCTCCACTTT.

At least ten counts were recorded for this clonotype. The chain has TRBV24-1 and TRBJ1-5, with no clear D. Per the germline V gene, CDR1 is KGHDR and CDR2 is SFDVKD. There are 12 residues in the CDR3. V lost 11 bases, J lost 1 base, and 8 bases lay in between. The CDR3 loop is CAISGSNQPQHF. The CDR3 DNA reads as TGTGCCATATCGGGGAGCAATCAGCCCCAGCATTTT.

This clonotype was seen many times. The chain is built from TRBV27 and TRBJ1-4; 10 bases map to TRBD1. The CDR3 has 15 amino acids. Germline CDR1 MNHEY, CDR2 SMNVEV (reference sequence). V lost 6 bases and J lost 7; bases outside the gene matches: 8. In DNA form, the CDR3 reads TGTGCCAGCAGCCCCACCGGGACAGGGGTTGAAAAACTGTTTTTT. This codes for CASSPTGTGVEKLFF.

The chain joins TRBV9 to TRBJ2-7; D might be TRBD1 (6 bases). This CDR3 is 14 amino acids long. Trimming left V 4 bases short and J 5 bases short, with 16 bases between. The V gene's germline CDR1 is SGDLS and CDR2 YYNGEE. The CDR3 region is CASSTGTQGNEQYF. The CDR3 DNA sequence: TGTGCCAGCAGCACCGGGACACAGGGAAACGAGCAGTACTTC.

A few counts support this clonotype. The rearrangement joins TRBV18 to TRBJ2-7; 9 nucleotides line up with TRBD1. V shed 5 bases and J 5 bases; nucleotides not matched to a gene: 4. CDR3 length: 13 amino acids. Germline V gene data show CDR1 as KGHSH and CDR2 as LQKENI. For the CDR3, the DNA is TGTGCCAGCTCATCAAGGACAGGGGACGAGCAGTACTTC. Translating it yields CASSSRTGDEQYF.

The table lists this clonotype with many counts. The chain uses TRBV6-5 and TRBJ2-7, with D perhaps TRBD1 (6 bases). Germline loops: CDR1 MNHEY, CDR2 SVGAGI. The CDR3 extends over 15 amino acids. Deletions cut 0 bases from V and 4 bases from J, with 13 bases between. The DNA for the CDR3 is TGTGCCAGCAGTTACTCGCTCCAGGGGACATACGAGCAGTACTTC. It translates to CASSYSLQGTYEQYF.

The chain is built from TRBV3-1 and TRBJ2-7; 7 nucleotides match TRBD1. In germline, CDR1 is LGHDT, CDR2 YNNKEL (reference sequence). V trimming: 6 bases; J trimming: 5 bases; junction bases outside the gene matches: 13. This CDR3 has 15 residues. CDR3 DNA sequence: TGTGCCAGCAGTCGAGGGACAGTACCGAGCGACGAGCAGTACTTC. Its translation: CASSRGTVPSDEQYF.